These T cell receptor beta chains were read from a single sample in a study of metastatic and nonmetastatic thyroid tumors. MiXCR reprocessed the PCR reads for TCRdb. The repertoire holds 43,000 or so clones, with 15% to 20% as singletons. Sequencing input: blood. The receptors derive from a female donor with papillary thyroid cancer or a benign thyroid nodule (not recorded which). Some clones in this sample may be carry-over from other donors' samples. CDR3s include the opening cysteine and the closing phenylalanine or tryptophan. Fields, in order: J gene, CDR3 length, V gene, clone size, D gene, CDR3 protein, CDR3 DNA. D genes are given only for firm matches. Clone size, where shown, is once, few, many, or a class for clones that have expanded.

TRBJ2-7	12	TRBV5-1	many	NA	CASSLDTYEQYF	TGCGCCAGCAGCTTGGATACCTACGAGCAGTACTTC
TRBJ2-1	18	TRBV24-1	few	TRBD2	CATSDLTTGTSGYNEQFF	TGTGCCACCAGTGACCTTACAACCGGGACTAGCGGTTACAATGAGCAGTTCTTC
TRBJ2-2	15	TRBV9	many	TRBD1	CASSATGTGTGELFF	TGTGCCAGCAGCGCAACCGGGACAGGGACCGGGGAGCTGTTTTTT
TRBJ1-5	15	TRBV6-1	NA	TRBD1	CASSEWTGGNQPQHF	TGTGCCAGCAGTGAGTGGACAGGGGGCAATCAGCCCCAGCATTTT
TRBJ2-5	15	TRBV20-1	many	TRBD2	CSAGGLAGIQETQYF	TGCAGTGCTGGGGGACTAGCGGGGATCCAAGAGACCCAGTACTTC
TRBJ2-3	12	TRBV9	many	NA	CASSVVPDTQYF	TGTGCCAGCAGCGTAGTACCAGATACGCAGTATTTT
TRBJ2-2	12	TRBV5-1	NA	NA	CASREPTGELFF	TGCGCCAGCAGAGAACCTACCGGGGAGCTGTTTTTT
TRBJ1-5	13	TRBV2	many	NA	CASSAQLGQPQHF	TGTGCCAGCAGTGCCCAGTTGGGTCAGCCCCAGCATTTT
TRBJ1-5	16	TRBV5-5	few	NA	CASSLAGGTQNQPQHF	TGTGCCAGCAGCTTGGCTGGGGGGACACAAAATCAGCCCCAGCATTTT
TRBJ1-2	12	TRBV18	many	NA	CASSPQEGGYTF	TGTGCCAGCTCACCACAGGAGGGAGGCTACACCTTC
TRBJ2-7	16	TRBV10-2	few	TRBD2	CASRQGLVAGEVEQYF	TGCGCCAGCAGACAAGGGCTGGTAGCGGGGGAGGTAGAGCAGTACTTC
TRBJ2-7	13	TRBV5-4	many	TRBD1	CASSSGQSYEQYF	TGTGCCAGCAGCTCGGGACAGTCCTACGAGCAGTACTTC
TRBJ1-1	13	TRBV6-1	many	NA	CASRRVLNTEASF	TGTGCCAGCAGGCGAGTCCTGAACACTGAAGCTTCCTTT
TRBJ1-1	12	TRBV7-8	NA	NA	CASSAGRTEAFF	TGTGCCAGCAGCGCCGGACGCACTGAAGCTTTCTTT
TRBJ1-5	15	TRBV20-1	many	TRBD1	CSASDRTGSNQPQHF	TGCAGTGCTAGCGATAGGACAGGTAGCAATCAGCCCCAGCATTTT
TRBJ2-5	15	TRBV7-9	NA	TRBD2	CASSPRLAVGETQYF	TGTGCCAGCAGCCCCCGACTAGCTGTAGGAGAAACCCAGTACTTC
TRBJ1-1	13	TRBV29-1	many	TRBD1	CSAAGTGPTEAFF	TGCAGCGCCGCCGGGACAGGGCCCACTGAAGCTTTCTTT
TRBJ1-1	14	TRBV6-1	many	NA	CASSFFDRNTEAFF	TGTGCCAGCAGTTTTTTCGACCGTAACACTGAAGCTTTCTTT
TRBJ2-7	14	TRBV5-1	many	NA	CASSFDRSSGEQYF	TGCGCCAGCAGCTTCGACAGATCCTCGGGGGAGCAGTACTTC
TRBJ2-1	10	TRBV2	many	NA	CASSPPEQFF	TGTGCCAGCAGCCCCCCAGAGCAGTTCTTC
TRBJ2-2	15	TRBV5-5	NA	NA	CASSLAGPNTGELFF	TGTGCCAGCAGCTTGGCCGGGCCGAACACCGGGGAGCTGTTTTTT
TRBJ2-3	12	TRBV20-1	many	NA	CSASEQVDTQYF	TGCAGTGCTAGTGAGCAAGTAGATACGCAGTATTTT
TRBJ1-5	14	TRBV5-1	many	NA	CASSLDGGGQPQHF	TGCGCCAGCAGCTTGGATGGGGGAGGACAGCCCCAGCATTTT
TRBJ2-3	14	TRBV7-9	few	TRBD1	CASTRQGSTDTQYF	TGTGCCAGCACCCGACAGGGCTCCACAGATACGCAGTATTTT
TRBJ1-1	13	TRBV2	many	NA	CASTLDRNTEAFF	TGTGCCAGCACCTTGGACAGGAACACTGAAGCTTTCTTT
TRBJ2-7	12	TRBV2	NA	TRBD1	CASKQGAYEQYF	TGTGCCAGCAAACAGGGGGCCTACGAGCAGTACTTC
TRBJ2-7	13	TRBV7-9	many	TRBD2	CASETSGSYEQYF	TGTGCCAGCGAGACTAGCGGCTCCTACGAGCAGTACTTC
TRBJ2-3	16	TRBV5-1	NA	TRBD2	CASSFSGRLSTDTQCF	TGCGCCAGCAGCTTTAGCGGGCGGCTTTCCACAGATACGCAGTGTTTT
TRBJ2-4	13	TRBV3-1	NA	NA	CASSPQSKNIQYF	TGTGCCAGCAGCCCTCAATCCAAAAACATTCAGTACTTC
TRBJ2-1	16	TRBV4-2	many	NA	CASSQDPSAAYNEQFF	TGTGCCAGCAGCCAAGATCCTAGCGCCGCCTACAATGAGCAGTTCTTC
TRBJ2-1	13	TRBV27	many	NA	CASSSWRDNEQFF	TGTGCCAGCAGTTCCTGGAGGGACAATGAGCAGTTCTTC
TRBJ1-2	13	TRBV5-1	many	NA	CASSSTGPSGYTF	TGCGCCAGCAGCTCCACAGGACCGAGTGGCTACACCTTC
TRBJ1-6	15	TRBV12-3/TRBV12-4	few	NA	CASSFGGSTNSPLHF	TGTGCCAGCAGTTTTGGGGGGTCTACGAATTCACCCCTCCACTTT
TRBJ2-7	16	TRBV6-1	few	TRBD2	CATGSDGGRGQGEQYF	TGTGCCACCGGATCCGATGGCGGGAGGGGTCAAGGCGAGCAGTACTTC
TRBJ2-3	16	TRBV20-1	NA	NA	CSAQRPDRSPTDTQYF	TGCAGTGCCCAGCGCCCCGACCGCTCTCCCACAGATACGCAGTATTTT
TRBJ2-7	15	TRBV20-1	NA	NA	CSASHIAQGSYYQYF	TGCAGTGCTAGCCATATCGCCCAGGGTAGCTACTATCAGTACTTC
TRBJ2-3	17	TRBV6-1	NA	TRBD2	CASSEVVAGGRTDTQYF	TGTGCCAGCAGTGAAGTGGTAGCGGGGGGGAGGACAGATACGCAGTATTTT
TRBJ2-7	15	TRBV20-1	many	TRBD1	CSASTSRTGVYEQYF	TGCAGTGCTAGTACTAGTAGGACAGGGGTCTACGAGCAGTACTTC
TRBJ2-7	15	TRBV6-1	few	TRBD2	CASTYGAGVAYEQYF	TGTGCCAGCACCTATGGAGCGGGAGTGGCCTACGAGCAGTACTTC
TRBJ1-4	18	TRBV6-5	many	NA	CASSYSIYGRGANEKLFF	TGTGCCAGCAGTTACTCAATCTATGGCAGGGGAGCTAATGAAAAACTGTTTTTT
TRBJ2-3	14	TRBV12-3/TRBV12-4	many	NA	CASSLGASTDTQYF	TGTGCCAGCAGTTTGGGTGCTAGCACAGATACGCAGTATTTT
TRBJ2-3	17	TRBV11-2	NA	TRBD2	CASSSLGTGLTLDTQYF	TGTGCCAGCAGCTCCCTGGGAACGGGACTAACTCTGGATACGCAGTATTTT
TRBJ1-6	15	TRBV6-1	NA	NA	CASSYADTNNSPLHF	TGTGCCAGCAGTTATGCCGACACTAATAATTCACCCCTCCACTTT
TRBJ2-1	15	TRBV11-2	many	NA	CASSFPGGKYNEQFF	TGTGCCAGCAGCTTCCCCGGTGGAAAATACAATGAGCAGTTCTTC
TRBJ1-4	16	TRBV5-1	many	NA	CASSQTVTTQKEKLFF	TGCGCCAGCAGCCAAACAGTAACCACCCAGAAGGAAAAACTGTTTTTT
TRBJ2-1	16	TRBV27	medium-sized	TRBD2	CASSLSLADLYNEQFF	TGTGCCAGCAGTTTATCACTAGCGGACCTATACAATGAGCAGTTCTTC
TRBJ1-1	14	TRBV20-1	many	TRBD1	CSASYRGMNTEAFF	TGCAGTGCTTCTTACAGGGGGATGAACACTGAAGCTTTCTTT
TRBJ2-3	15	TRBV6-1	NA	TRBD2	CASSSVGRSPDTQYF	TGTGCCAGCAGTTCTGTCGGGAGGTCCCCAGATACGCAGTATTTT
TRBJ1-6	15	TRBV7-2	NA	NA	CASSFCRGGNSPLHF	TGTGCCAGCAGCTTTTGTAGGGGTGGTAATTCACCCCTCCACTTT
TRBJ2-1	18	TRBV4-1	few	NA	CASSQRGKHFAEGNERFF	NA
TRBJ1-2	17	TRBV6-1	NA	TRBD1	CASSETGGRAPRYCYTF	TGTGCCAGCAGTGAAACAGGGGGCCGAGCGCCCCGGTATTGCTACACCTTC
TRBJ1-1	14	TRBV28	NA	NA	CANLIYRCKTEAFF	NA
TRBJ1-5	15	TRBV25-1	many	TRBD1	CASSEPGTGYQPQHF	TGTGCCAGCAGTGAGCCCGGGACAGGGTATCAGCCCCAGCATTTT
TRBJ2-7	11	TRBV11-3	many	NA	CASRVGYEQYF	TGTGCCAGCAGGGTGGGTTACGAGCAGTACTTC
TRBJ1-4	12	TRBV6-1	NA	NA	CASRTRHEKLFF	TGTGCCAGCCGGACACGGCATGAAAAACTGTTTTTT